The 23 T cell receptor beta chains in this list originate from one sample, sequenced in a study of OX40 agonist ivuxolimab in advanced cancers. The assay was immunoSEQ multiplex PCR, and TCRdb's table has in-frame clones only and misses some. The sample includes tens of thousands of clones, around 88% of them seen just once. Sequenced material: CD4+ or CD8+ T cells sorted from blood, taken in a trial of the OX40 agonist ivuxolimab. These receptor sequences come from an adult with an advanced solid tumor such as melanoma, head and neck, liver or kidney cancer.

The rearrangement links TRBV27 to TRBJ2-2; tentatively, D is TRBD2 (6 bases). The CDR3 consists of 15 residues. Germline CDR1 is MNHEY and CDR2 is SMNVEV (reference sequence). V lost 5 bases, J lost 7 bases, and 17 bases lay in between. CDR3 in amino acids: CASSRSGGLVGELFF. CDR3 bases: TGTGCCAGCAGTAGAAGTGGGGGGTTAGTCGGGGAGCTGTTTTTT.

CDR3 region: CASKTAPWAKNIQYF. CDR3 coding DNA: TGTGCCAGCAAGACAGCTCCTTGGGCCAAAAACATTCAGTACTTC. This rearrangement joins TRBV6-5 to TRBJ2-4; D is possibly TRBD1 (5 bases). Trimming cost V 7 bases and J 1 base, with 14 bases left between them. Germline V gene lookup returns CDR1 MNHEY and CDR2 SVGAGI. This CDR3 comprises 15 residues.

This clone came up once. The chain uses TRBV18 and TRBJ2-5; 7 positions agree with TRBD1. CDR1 and CDR2 (germline): KGHSH, LQKENI. The CDR3 is 15 residues long. The V segment lost 6 bases and the J segment 3 bases; nucleotides outside the gene matches: 10. Written as DNA, the CDR3 is TGTGCCAGCTCTCCTCCGGGACAGCTTAAAGAGACCCAGTACTTC. Translated, it gives CASSPPGQLKETQYF.

This chain links TRBV21-1 with TRBJ1-1. TRBV21-1 is reported as a pseudogene. There are 13 residues in the CDR3. The CDR3 spells CASSLKGRWEAFF. In DNA form, the CDR3 reads TGTGCCAGCAGCCTAAAAGGGAGGTGGGAAGCTTTCTTT.

The chain joins TRBV18 to TRBJ2-4; TRBD1 matches 9 bases. The CDR3 loop spans 15 amino acids. From germline, CDR1 is KGHSH and CDR2 LQKENI. The V and J ends lost 3 bases and 8 bases, in that order; junction bases with no gene match: 8. CDR3 residues: CASSPPGQGRYIQYF. The DNA for the CDR3 is TGTGCCAGCTCACCCCCGGGACAGGGAAGATACATTCAGTACTTC.

V and J are TRBV5-4 and TRBJ2-1; D perhaps matches TRBD1 (6 bases). Germline V gene lookup returns CDR1 SGHNT and CDR2 YYREEE (reference sequence). The V end lost 1 base, the J end lost 0 bases, and 8 bases lay between the germline ends. CDR3 length: 15 residues. CDR3 coding DNA: TGTGCCAGCAGCTTGCAGGGGCCCTCCTACAATGAGCAGTTCTTC. Translating gives CASSLQGPSYNEQFF. The full variable domain, in which reference TRBV5-4 and TRBJ2-1 provide the parts outside the CDR3, is ETGVTQSPTHLIKTRGQQVTLRCSSQSGHNTVSWYQQALGQGPQFIFQYYREEENGRGNFPPRFSGLQFPNYSSELNVNALELDDSALYLCASSLQGPSYNEQFFGPGTRLTVL.

This clone was detected a few times. The V call is TRBV4-2, the J call TRBJ2-1; the D call may be TRBD1 or TRBD2 (5 bases each). The V end lost 4 bases, the J end lost 3 bases, and 13 bases lay between the germline ends. The CDR3 extends over 15 amino acids. The V gene's germline CDR1 is LGHNA and CDR2 YNFKEQ. The CDR3 region is CASSPRDQNYNEQFF. Written as DNA, the CDR3 is TGTGCCAGCAGCCCCCGGGACCAGAACTACAATGAGCAGTTCTTC.

This clone came up a few times. V is TRBV6-1 and J is TRBJ2-2; D is unresolved. V was shortened by 4 bases and J by 6 bases, with 18 bases between the two germline ends. The V gene's germline CDR1 is MNHNS and CDR2 SASEGT. The CDR3 has 16 amino acids. The CDR3 coding sequence is TGTGCCAGCAGTGCCGGTTGGGCCCGCCAGTCCGGGGAGCTGTTTTTT. Its protein product is CASSAGWARQSGELFF.

The chain carries TRBV27 and TRBJ1-1; 7 bases are shared with TRBD1. Per the germline V gene, CDR1 is MNHEY and CDR2 is SMNVEV (reference sequence). This CDR3 comprises 13 residues. V shed 5 bases, J shed 4 bases, and the junction held 4 bases outside the gene matches. The CDR3 coding sequence is TGTGCCAGCAGTCCGACAGGGTTCACTGAAGCTTTCTTT. This encodes CASSPTGFTEAFF.

The chain uses TRBV19 and TRBJ1-5, with TRBD1 matching 10 bases. The CDR3 spans 16 residues. CDR1 and CDR2 from the germline V gene are LNHDA and SQIVND (reference sequence). Trimming removed 5 bases from V and 3 bases from J; junction bases left unmatched: 7. DNA of the CDR3: TGTGCCAGTAGTCCCCGGGACAGGGGCTACAATCAGCCCCAGCATTTT. It specifies CASSPRDRGYNQPQHF.

The rearrangement links TRBV28 to TRBJ1-1, with a weak D call TRBD1 (5 bases). The CDR3 has 16 residues. Trimming cost V 0 bases and J 5 bases, with 16 bases left between them. Germline CDR1 is MDHEN and CDR2 is SYDVKM. CDR3 bases: TGTGCCAGCAGTTTATGGGGGGGGTCCTCGGGTACTGAAGCTTTCTTT. Amino acids: CASSLWGGSSGTEAFF.

This chain joins TRBV7-9 and TRBJ1-2; TRBD1 matches 7 bases. V shed 5 bases, J shed 4 bases, and the junction held 7 bases outside the gene matches. Per the germline V gene, CDR1 is SEHNR and CDR2 is FQNEAQ (reference sequence). The CDR3 loop spans 14 amino acids. For the CDR3, the DNA is TGTGCCAGCAGCCCTCCGGGACAGCTCTATGGCTACACCTTC. Protein product: CASSPPGQLYGYTF.

This clone was picked up a small number of times. The rearrangement joins TRBV5-1 to TRBJ2-1; 10 nucleotides align to TRBD2. Unmatched junction bases numbered 13, after V lost 2 bases and J lost 5 bases. Per the germline V gene, CDR1 is SGHRS and CDR2 is YFSETQ. This CDR3 region has 18 residues. Here the CDR3 DNA reads TGCGCCAGCAGCTTTGGTGGACTCAGCGGGAGGGCTAACAATGAGCAGTTCTTC. It is translated as CASSFGGLSGRANNEQFF.

This chain links TRBV18 with TRBJ1-4; perhaps TRBD1 as D (5 bases). The CDR3 is 15 amino acids. V was cut by 0 bases and J by 7 bases, with 12 bases left in between. CDR1 is KGHSH, CDR2 LQKENI, per germline. The CDR3 reads CASSPPSGEGEKLFF. The CDR3 DNA follows: TGTGCCAGCTCACCACCCTCGGGGGAGGGTGAAAAACTGTTTTTT.

The genes are TRBV7-2 and TRBJ1-1, with no clear D. Trimming cost V 0 bases and J 4 bases, with 6 bases left between them. The germline CDR1 and CDR2 sequences are SGHTA and FQGNSA. There are 13 residues in the CDR3. The CDR3 DNA reads as TGTGCCAGCAGCTTAGCAAACCCCACTGAAGCTTTCTTT. The encoded protein is CASSLANPTEAFF.

V is TRBV9 and J is TRBJ2-3, with TRBD2 matching over 8 bases. Germline trimming cut 3 bases from V and 0 bases from J; bases unmatched to any gene: 6. The germline V gene encodes CDR1 SGDLS and CDR2 YYNGEE. This CDR3 is 16 amino acids long. CDR3 nucleotide sequence: TGTGCCAGCAGCGCCCGACTAGCGCCTAGCACAGATACGCAGTATTTT. It encodes CASSARLAPSTDTQYF.

Only a few counts were recorded for this clone. The chain links TRBV6-1 to TRBJ1-5, with TRBD1 identical over 7 bases. Germline values: CDR1 MNHNS, CDR2 SASEGT. Losses at the gene ends were 6 bases for V and 3 bases for J; bases not matched to a gene: 5. The CDR3 has 14 residues. The CDR3 region has the DNA TGTGCCAGCAGGCTGACAGGGAACAATCAGCCCCAGCATTTT. This gives the protein CASRLTGNNQPQHF.

V and J are TRBV30 and TRBJ1-1; D not resolved. Germline V gene lookup returns CDR1 GTSNPN and CDR2 SVGIG (reference sequence). V shed 0 bases and J shed 0 bases, with 5 bases lying between them. The length of the CDR3 is 13 residues. The CDR3 spells CAWSVQLNTEAFF. CDR3 in DNA: TGTGCCTGGAGTGTACAGTTGAACACTGAAGCTTTCTTT. Full variable domain (remainder filled in from reference TRBV30 and TRBJ1-1): SQTIHQWPATLVQPVGSPLSLECTVEGTSNPNLYWYRQAAGRGLQLLFYSVGIGQISSEVPQNLSASRPQDRQFILSSKKLLLSDSGFYLCAWSVQLNTEAFFGQGTRLTVV.

The CDR3: CAIRTGAYSEAFF. As DNA, the CDR3 is TGTGCCATCAGGACGGGAGCTTATTCTGAAGCTTTCTTT. This sequence joins TRBV10-3 and TRBJ1-1; D gene ambiguous. This CDR3 has 13 residues. Per the germline V gene, CDR1 is ENHRY and CDR2 is SYGVKD. V was shortened by 6 bases and J by 6 bases, with 14 bases between the two germline ends.

The rearrangement links TRBV5-5 to TRBJ2-1; D gene unclear. The ends were cut back, 1 base at V and 0 bases at J, with 11 bases in the middle. CDR3 length: 16 residues. The V gene's germline CDR1 is SGHKS and CDR2 YYEKEE (reference sequence). The CDR3 is CASSLLSLSSYNEQFF. The CDR3 DNA sequence: TGTGCCAGCAGCTTGTTGTCCCTGAGCTCCTACAATGAGCAGTTCTTC.

The gene calls are TRBV20-1 and TRBJ2-7, with D unresolved. V gave up 6 bases and J gave up 7 bases, with 10 bases separating them. The CDR3 contains 10 residues. Per germline, CDR1 DFQATT and CDR2 SNEGSKA (reference sequence). The CDR3 spells CSAKVAEQYF. DNA of the CDR3: TGCAGTGCAAAGGTGGCGGAGCAGTACTTC.

V usage is TRBV27 and J usage is TRBJ2-5; 8 bases agree with TRBD1. V was clipped by 3 bases and J by 2 bases; unmatched bases: 11. The CDR3 has 17 amino acids. CDR1 and CDR2 (germline): MNHEY, SMNVEV (reference sequence). CDR3 residues: CASSFLGGTGQQETQYF. The CDR3 coding sequence is TGTGCCAGCAGTTTTTTGGGCGGGACAGGCCAACAAGAGACCCAGTACTTC.

The V gene is TRBV7-3, the J gene TRBJ2-3, with 11 bases matching TRBD1. CDR3 length: 17 amino acids. Germline CDR1 and CDR2: SGHTA and FQGTGA. V shed 5 bases, J shed 0 bases, and the junction held 7 bases outside the gene matches. This CDR3 reads CASSPGQGATSTDTQYF. CDR3 nucleotides: TGTGCCAGCAGCCCCGGACAGGGGGCGACTAGCACAGATACGCAGTATTTT.